This T cell receptor beta chain emerged from a study of blood T cell repertoires in COVID-19. Turning to the study itself: Acute-phase and convalescent COVID-19 samples originated in the United States, Italy and Spain. T cells, B-cell-depleted T cells, or PBMCs provided the cDNA or gDNA that served as material.

In germline, CDR1 is KGHSH, CDR2 LQKENI. CDR3 length: 14 amino acids. The V and J ends lost 6 bases and 4 bases, in that order; junction bases with no gene match: 4. How the authors handled the data: Reference gene primer amplification gave estimated nucleated cell counts. Profiled with immunoSEQ multiplex PCR; TCRdb holds only in-frame clones, not every one. The V and J calls and clone size come from that table; D and trimming were worked out from the DNA. The profile covers around 300,000 clones, with about nine tenths appearing a single time and more than 2% taken by the ten largest. As concerns this clone: Other DNA sequences within the sample encode an identical CDR3.

The receptor's source is a man younger than 35 with active or convalescent COVID-19. The V call is TRBV18, the J call TRBJ1-2; 11 positions agree with TRBD1. The specimen sequenced was peripheral blood. CDR3 sequence reads: CASSPGTGGYGYTF. Written as DNA, the CDR3 is TGTGCCAGCTCCCCCGGGACAGGGGGCTATGGCTACACCTTC. Using reference TRBV18 and TRBJ1-2 for the parts outside the CDR3, the full variable domain is NAGVMQNPRHLVRRRGQEARLRCSPMKGHSHVYWYRQLPEEGLKFMVYLQKENIIDESGMPKERFSAEFPKEGPSILRIQQVVRGDSAAYFCASSPGTGGYGYTFGSGTRLTVV.